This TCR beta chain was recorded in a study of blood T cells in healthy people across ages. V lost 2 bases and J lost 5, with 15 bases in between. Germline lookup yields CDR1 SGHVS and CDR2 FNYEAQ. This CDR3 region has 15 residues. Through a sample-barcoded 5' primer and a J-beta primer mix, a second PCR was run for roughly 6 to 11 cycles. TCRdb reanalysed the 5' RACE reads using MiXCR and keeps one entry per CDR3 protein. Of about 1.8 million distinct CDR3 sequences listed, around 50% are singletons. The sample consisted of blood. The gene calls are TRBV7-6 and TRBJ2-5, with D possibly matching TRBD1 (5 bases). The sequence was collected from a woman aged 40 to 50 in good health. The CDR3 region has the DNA TGTGCCAGCAGCTTAAGGGGCGTGTTTGGGGAGACCCAGTACTTC. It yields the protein CASSLRGVFGETQYF.